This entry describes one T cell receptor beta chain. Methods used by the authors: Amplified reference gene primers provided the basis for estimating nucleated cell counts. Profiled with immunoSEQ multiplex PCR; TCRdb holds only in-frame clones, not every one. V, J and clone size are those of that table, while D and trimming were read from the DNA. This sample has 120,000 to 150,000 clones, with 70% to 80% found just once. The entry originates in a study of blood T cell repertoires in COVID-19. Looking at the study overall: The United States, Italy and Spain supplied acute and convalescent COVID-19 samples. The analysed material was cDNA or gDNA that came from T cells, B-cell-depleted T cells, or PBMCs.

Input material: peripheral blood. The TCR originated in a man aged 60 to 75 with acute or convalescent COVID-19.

The CDR3 loop is CASSTGSRTQETQYF. As DNA, the CDR3 is TGTGCCAGTAGTACTGGTTCTAGGACACAAGAGACCCAGTACTTC. J is TRBJ2-5 and V is TRBV19; D might be TRBD1 (5 bases). The V and J ends lost 4 bases and 2 bases respectively, with 14 bases between them. The germline gives CDR1 LNHDA, CDR2 SQIVND (reference sequence). CDR3 length equals 15 residues.